The sequence of this TCR beta chain was determined in a study of Ad26.COV2.S vaccination and SARS-CoV-2 variants. Study background: Intramuscular Ad26.COV2.S at 5x10^10 or 1x10^11 viral particles. Study-wide results and caveats: Higher spike-specific TCR breadth was found in vaccine recipients than in placebo recipients. Non-spike TCR breadth did not differ much between vaccine and placebo recipients.

For this clone: What it binds is not known.

Produced via immunoSEQ multiplex PCR; TCRdb's table is partial and in-frame only. This repertoire shows over 400,000 clones, about 92% found once; its top ten account for under 2%. This sample's treatment: around 19 received Ad26.COV2.S at low or high dose, single or two shots; several received placebo; per-sample allocation not given. Specimens were obtained on day 63 following the first vaccine or placebo injection. The CDR3 totals 15 residues. Trimming left V 0 bases short and J 7 bases short, with 15 bases between. Germline-derived CDR1 and CDR2 are ENHRY and SYGVKD. The V call is TRBV10-3, the J call TRBJ2-5; weak D call: TRBD1 (6 bases). This TCR was recovered from a person aged 18-65 years who received the Ad26.COV2.S COVID-19 vaccine or a placebo. The sample in question was peripheral blood, obtained in a trial of Ad26.COV2.S vaccine versus placebo. The CDR3 region has the DNA TGTGCCATCAGTGAGTCAGGCGGGCCAGGGGTGACCCAGTACTTC. Protein product: CAISESGGPGVTQYF.